In this sample, the clone carrying this T cell receptor beta chain turned up once. Its antigen is unidentified. Both 60 Vbeta primers and 13 Jbeta primers went into the PCR. Sequencing used immunoSEQ multiplex PCR; TCRdb keeps in-frame clones, though not all of them. The sample comprises under 200,000 clones, roughly 68% of which are singletons, and approximately 2% rests with the top ten. The ends were cut back, 2 bases at V and 8 bases at J, with 24 bases in the middle. The CDR3 is made up of 17 amino acids. Per the germline V gene, CDR1 is MRHNA and CDR2 is SNTAGT. The data were obtained in a study of cytomegalovirus exposure and HLA in healthy donors. General study findings and limits: Later analysis demonstrated an association between a missense DCLRE1C variant and TCR beta V- and J-gene trimming.

Donors counted as nominally healthy when sampled, yet unrecorded immune exposures were likely. This receptor was taken from a woman aged 30 to 39 in good health and CMV-seronegative. Sequencing input: PBMCs. The chain carries TRBV6-4 and TRBJ1-1; a possible D gene is TRBD1 (6 bases). The CDR3 nucleotides are TGTGCCAGCAGTGACCAGGGGCCCATTTTTTTTCCGCGGGAAGCTTTCTTT. It is translated as CASSDQGPIFFPREAFF.